This T cell receptor beta chain was found in a study of cytomegalovirus exposure and HLA in healthy donors. This table comes from immunoSEQ multiplex PCR, and its TCRdb copy is limited to in-frame clones, with some not included. The profile shows 120,000 or so clones, 85% to 90% of them singletons. Separation from the roughly 680-subject first cohort characterized the roughly 120-subject validation cohort, to which the donors belonged. To note about this clone: Its antigen is currently unknown.

Germline V gene data show CDR1 as SNHLY and CDR2 as FYNNEI. The V gene end was trimmed by 8 bases and the J gene end by 6 bases; junction bases not matched to a gene: 4. This CDR3 has 13 amino acids. Study outcomes and limitations: Published work reported that the classifier diagnosed cytomegalovirus status with high specificity and sensitivity. Investigators reported some 150 TCR beta chains as tied to cytomegalovirus.

The sample comprised PBMCs. This rearrangement joins TRBV2 to TRBJ1-1; 12 positions match TRBD1. The clonotype originates from a man aged 25 to 40 in good health and CMV-seronegative. The CDR3 DNA reads TGTGCCAGCCGGGACAGGGGGCCGCCTGAAGCTTTCTTT. It specifies CASRDRGPPEAFF. The variable domain in full, with the rest retrieved from reference TRBV2 and TRBJ1-1, is EPEVTQTPSHQVTQMGQEVILRCVPISNHLYFYWYRQILGQKVEFLVSFYNNEISEKSEIFDDQFSVERPDGSNFTLKIRSTKLEDSAMYFCASRDRGPPEAFFGQGTRLTVV.